One sample yielded the 21 T cell receptor beta chains listed below, sequenced in a study of blood T cell repertoires in COVID-19. Here immunoSEQ multiplex PCR was the method, and the copy in TCRdb shows in-frame clones only, minus some. This sample yields 200,000 to 300,000 clones, of which 70% to 90% are seen a single time; 1.2% to 1.5% belongs to the top ten. Sequenced sample: peripheral blood. The receptor set was obtained from an elderly man with acute or convalescent COVID-19.

The chain employs TRBV7-9 and TRBJ1-1; possible D gene TRBD1, 6 bases. Germline CDR1 is SEHNR and CDR2 is FQNEAQ (reference sequence). CDR3 size: 13 residues. Trimming took 5 bases from V and 4 from J, leaving 11 bases between them. The CDR3 region is CASSKEQGTEAFF. The CDR3 DNA follows: TGTGCCAGCAGCAAGGAACAGGGCACTGAAGCTTTCTTT.

The rearrangement joins TRBV28 to TRBJ1-5; 9 bases align to TRBD1. Trimming removed 6 bases from V and 2 bases from J; junction bases left unmatched: 8. CDR1 is MDHEN, CDR2 SYDVKM, per germline. The CDR3 contains 16 residues. The CDR3 DNA reads as TGTGCCAGCAGCGAAGAGGACAGGGGTGGCAATCAGCCCCAGCATTTT. Protein sequence: CASSEEDRGGNQPQHF.

On this clone: The sample contains more than one DNA sequence encoding this CDR3. This chain links TRBV12-3 or TRBV12-4 with TRBJ1-1; no clear D gene. V lost 2 bases and J lost 0, with 4 bases in between. There are 13 residues in the CDR3. The CDR3 region is CASSLQLNTEAFF. As DNA, the CDR3 is TGTGCCAGCAGTTTACAGTTGAACACTGAAGCTTTCTTT.

CDR3 loop: CASSQGAARHYGYTF. The CDR3 DNA reads as TGCGCCAGCAGCCAAGGGGCAGCCCGACACTATGGCTACACCTTC. This chain links TRBV4-3 with TRBJ1-2, with D hard to call. This CDR3 region has 15 residues. Looked up from germline, CDR1 is LGHNA and CDR2 is YSLEER. Trimming removed 1 base from V and 3 bases from J, with 12 bases in between.

The rearrangement joins TRBV19 to TRBJ1-1; 11 bases line up with TRBD1. The CDR3 consists of 17 residues. Germline assignment: CDR1 LNHDA and CDR2 SQIVND (reference sequence). The junction had 6 bases not matched to a gene; V was cut back by 1 base and J by 2 bases. DNA of the CDR3: TGTGCCAGTAGTATAGGTTATCGGACAGGGGGCAACACTGAAGCTTTCTTT. Translation gives CASSIGYRTGGNTEAFF.

A single count supports this clone. This chain links TRBV7-2 with TRBJ1-5; perhaps TRBD1 as D (5 bases). Trimming shortened V by 5 bases and J by 2 bases, and 10 bases separated the two germline ends. CDR1 and CDR2 (germline): SGHTA, FQGNSA. This CDR3 is built from 14 residues. CDR3: CASSGGTGNQPQHF. CDR3 nucleotides: TGTGCCAGCAGCGGGGGGACGGGCAATCAGCCCCAGCATTTT.

The CDR3 protein is CASSEERLRPNQHF. CDR3 bases: TGCGCCAGCAGTGAGGAGAGGTTGAGACCTAACCAGCATTTT. The chain recombines TRBV10-2 with TRBJ1-5; D gene uncertain. The ends were cut back, 2 bases at V and 12 bases at J, with 17 bases in the middle. This CDR3 is built from 14 residues. CDR1 is WSHSY and CDR2 is SAAADI in the germline V gene.

This chain uses TRBV7-6 with TRBJ2-3, with TRBD2 matching 9 bases. Germline V CDR1 and CDR2: SGHVS, FNYEAQ. The CDR3 is 15 amino acids. V lost 5 bases and J lost 5; bases outside the gene matches: 8. CDR3 sequence (DNA): TGTGCCAGCAGCATAGTAGCGGGAGCGGGAGATACGCAGTATTTT. This translates into CASSIVAGAGDTQYF.

This clone appeared a few times. The rearrangement joins TRBV6-5 to TRBJ1-1; D is uncertain. Germline V CDR1 and CDR2: MNHEY, SVGAGI. The CDR3 is made up of 11 amino acids. V was cut by 7 bases and J by 11 bases, with 14 bases left in between. CDR3 nucleotides: TGTGCCAGCAAAACGGGGAGGGTCGCTTTCTTT. As protein: CASKTGRVAFF.

The chain joins TRBV4-3 to TRBJ1-3; TRBD1 is a possible D gene (6 bases). V lost 1 base to trimming and J lost 0 bases, with 10 bases between them. The CDR3 consists of 16 residues. In germline, CDR1 is LGHNA, CDR2 YSLEER. Here the CDR3 DNA reads TGCGCCAGCAGCCAAGGGGTAGGGGGCTCTGGAAACACCATATATTTT. Translating it yields CASSQGVGGSGNTIYF.

The chain combines TRBV25-1 with TRBJ2-3; 8 nucleotides agree with TRBD2. Germline V gene lookup returns CDR1 MGHDK and CDR2 SYGVNS. Unmatched junction bases numbered 5, after V lost 2 bases and J lost 4 bases. The CDR3 is made up of 15 amino acids. The CDR3 loop reads CASSENGGASDTQYF. Here the CDR3 DNA reads TGTGCCAGCAGTGAAAACGGGGGGGCGTCAGATACGCAGTATTTT.

This sequence joins TRBV7-9 and TRBJ1-2, with TRBD1 identical over 11 bases. V was clipped by 3 bases and J by 4 bases; unmatched bases: 10. Germline V CDR1 and CDR2: SEHNR, FQNEAQ (reference sequence). This CDR3 comprises 17 residues. The CDR3 sequence is CASSFPGQGEIGYGYTF. CDR3 in DNA: TGTGCCAGCAGCTTTCCGGGACAGGGGGAGATCGGCTATGGCTACACCTTC.

The chain joins TRBV4-3 to TRBJ1-2, with D possibly TRBD1 on 5 matching bases. Trimming cost V 2 bases and J 0 bases, with 13 bases left between them. This CDR3 is built from 16 residues. Germline V gene data show CDR1 as LGHNA and CDR2 as YSLEER. Written as DNA, the CDR3 is TGCGCCAGCAGCCAAAGGTCGACAGCCTCTAACTATGGCTACACCTTC. Translated, it gives CASSQRSTASNYGYTF.

This chain connects TRBV6-5 to TRBJ2-3; 8 nucleotides agree with TRBD1. The CDR3 is 15 amino acids. The V gene end was trimmed by 5 bases and the J gene end by 4 bases; junction bases not matched to a gene: 8. Germline V gives CDR1 MNHEY, CDR2 SVGAGI. CDR3 amino acids: CASSIDRGGPDTQYF. As DNA, the CDR3 is TGTGCCAGCAGTATAGACAGGGGTGGACCAGATACGCAGTATTTT.

This rearrangement joins TRBV5-4 to TRBJ2-1; TRBD1 aligns across 10 bases. The junction had 7 bases not matched to a gene; V was cut back by 5 bases and J by 2 bases. The CDR3 is 16 residues long. Germline V lookup: CDR1 SGHNT, CDR2 YYREEE (reference sequence). In nucleotides, the CDR3 is TGTGCCAGCAGTTTTGACAGGGGGCGCGCCTACAATGAGCAGTTCTTC. Its translation: CASSFDRGRAYNEQFF.

V is TRBV29-1 and J is TRBJ1-4; maybe TRBD1 (5 bases). V dropped 4 bases and J dropped 2 bases, with 8 bases sitting between them. Per the germline V gene, CDR1 is SQVTM and CDR2 is ANQGSEA. The CDR3 sequence is 13 residues long. DNA for the CDR3: TGCAGCGTTGGAAAGGGGACTAATGAAAAACTGTTTTTT. Protein product: CSVGKGTNEKLFF. Full variable domain (remainder filled in from reference TRBV29-1 and TRBJ1-4): SAVISQKPSRDICQRGTSLTIQCQVDSQVTMMFWYRQQPGQSLTLIATANQGSEATYESGFVIDKFPISRPNLTFSTLTVSNMSPEDSSIYLCSVGKGTNEKLFFGSGTQLSVL.

The rearrangement uses TRBV12-3 or TRBV12-4 and TRBJ2-2, with a weak D call TRBD1 (5 bases). Trimming took off 8 bases at V and 1 base at J, with 8 bases between the two ends. This CDR3 is built from 13 residues. The CDR3 here is CASCRVNTGELFF. Here the CDR3 DNA reads TGTGCCAGCTGCAGGGTGAACACCGGGGAGCTGTTTTTT.

The chain recombines TRBV6-5 with TRBJ2-3; TRBD2 matches at 9 bases. From germline, CDR1 is MNHEY and CDR2 SVGAGI. Unmatched junction bases numbered 3, after V lost 5 bases and J lost 0 bases. The CDR3 totals 15 residues. For the CDR3, the DNA is TGTGCCAGCAGTCGTCTAGCGGGGAGCACAGATACGCAGTATTTT. This encodes CASSRLAGSTDTQYF.

V gene TRBV5-8 combines with J gene TRBJ1-5; the match to TRBD1 covers 7 bases. J was trimmed by 5 bases and V by 4 bases; bases with no gene match: 9. CDR3 size: 15 residues. The germline gives CDR1 SGHTS, CDR2 YDEGEE. CDR3 sequence (DNA): TGTGCCAGCAGCCCCGGGACAGTTAGGGATCAGCCCCAGCATTTT. Translation: CASSPGTVRDQPQHF.

Here the CDR3 reads CASSLRQGAPLHF. For the CDR3, the DNA is TGTGCCAGCAGCCTCCGACAGGGCGCACCCCTCCACTTT. The chain joins TRBV12-3 or TRBV12-4 to TRBJ1-6; 7 positions match TRBD1. After removal of 6 bases from V and 11 bases from J, the junction contained 7 bases not matched to a gene. The CDR3 is 13 residues long.

This chain connects TRBV11-2 to TRBJ2-3; 9 bases align to TRBD2. The CDR3 is 16 residues long. Looked up from germline, CDR1 is SGHAT and CDR2 is FQNNGV. V dropped 5 bases and J dropped 4; count of bases not matched to a gene: 10. This CDR3 is CASSLHSGGGADTQYF. CDR3 DNA: TGTGCCAGCAGCCTCCATAGCGGGGGTGGTGCAGATACGCAGTATTTT. The variable domain in full, completed from reference TRBV11-2 and TRBJ2-3, reads EAGVAQSPRYKIIEKRQSVAFWCNPISGHATLYWYQQILGQGPKLLIQFQNNGVVDDSQLPKDRFSAERLKGVDSTLKIQPAKLEDSAVYLCASSLHSGGGADTQYFGPGTRLTVL.